The 9 T cell receptor beta chains below all came from one sample that was sequenced in a study of CD8+CD57+ T cells in acquired aplastic anemia. In patients chosen for sequencing, flow cytometry had shown CD8+CD57+ cell expansion. Researchers used genomic DNA as the template to profile TCR beta VDJ and CDR3. TCRdb re-analysed the reads in MiXCR, keeping a single row per CDR3 protein. The sample has about 290,000 distinct CDR3 sequences, approximately 58% seen once. Input material: sorted CD4+, CD8+, or CD8+CD57+ T cells (not recorded which) from PBMCs. These receptors were obtained from a human donor with aplastic anemia.

The rearrangement links TRBV10-1 to TRBJ1-5, with 8 bases fitting TRBD1. V was clipped by 8 bases and J by 1 base; unmatched bases: 10. Germline CDR1 WNHNN, CDR2 SYGVQD (reference sequence). The CDR3 spans 16 residues. The CDR3 DNA sequence: TGCGCCAGCCTCTACAGGGGGACCCGGAGCAATCAGCCCCAGCATTTT. Encoded protein: CASLYRGTRSNQPQHF.

The table lists this clonotype with a few counts. This chain uses TRBV5-1 with TRBJ2-7, with 9 bases fitting TRBD1. The CDR3 is made up of 16 amino acids. V shed 7 bases and J 6 bases; nucleotides not matched to a gene: 17. The germline V gene has CDR1 SGHRS and CDR2 YFSETQ. CDR3 nucleotide sequence: TGCGCCAGCTGGTCTGGCCCGTCGGACAGGGGTGGCGAGCAGTACTTC. Protein sequence: CASWSGPSDRGGEQYF.

The CDR3, as DNA: TGTGCCAGCAGCGTAGTAGGCCAAGAGACCCAGTACTTC. It is translated as CASSVVGQETQYF. The V and J genes are TRBV9 and TRBJ2-5; D is uncertain. V shed 0 bases and J shed 1 base, with 4 bases lying between them. From germline, CDR1 is SGDLS and CDR2 YYNGEE. CDR3 length: 13 residues.

The chain combines TRBV20-1 with TRBJ1-2; TRBD1 matches at 9 bases. The CDR3 contains 15 residues. J gave up 7 bases and V 3 bases, and 12 bases lay outside the gene matches. CDR1 and CDR2 (germline): DFQATT, SNEGSKA (reference sequence). The DNA for the CDR3 is TGCAGTGCTAGTAACCAGGGACAGGGAATCATTGGCTACACCTTC. Translating gives CSASNQGQGIIGYTF.

Remarks on this clonotype: Sequence at one end of the junction differs from germline and may be a read error. The gene calls are TRBV7-6 and TRBJ2-5; TRBD2 might be the D (5 bases). The CDR3 is 15 amino acids. Per the germline V gene, CDR1 is SGHVS and CDR2 is FNYEAQ. Here the CDR3 reads CAGSLAPQEEETQYF. In DNA, the CDR3 is TGTGCCGGCAGCTTAGCCCCCCAGGAGGAAGAGACCCAGTACTTC.

The chain is built from TRBV19 and TRBJ2-5, with D tentatively TRBD1 (6 bases). Trimming pared 3 bases from V and 2 bases from J, leaving 16 bases between. The CDR3 loop spans 16 amino acids. Germline CDR1 is LNHDA and CDR2 is SQIVND (reference sequence). CDR3 region: CASSMGDRTAQETQYF. The CDR3 DNA is TGTGCCAGTAGTATGGGGGATAGGACAGCTCAAGAGACCCAGTACTTC.

The chain's CDR3 is CASSISGSRTDTQYF. The CDR3 bases are TGTGCCAGCAGCATTAGCGGGAGTAGGACAGATACGCAGTATTTT. The rearrangement uses TRBV6-5 and TRBJ2-3; 9 bases line up with TRBD2. V trimming: 6 bases; J trimming: 3 bases; junction bases outside the gene matches: 7. There are 15 residues in the CDR3. Germline V CDR1 and CDR2: MNHEY, SVGAGI.

The CDR3 loop reads CASSLGAGEFNYNEQFF. The CDR3 coding sequence is TGTGCCAGCAGCTTGGGCGCCGGGGAGTTTAACTACAATGAGCAGTTCTTC. The chain combines TRBV7-2 with TRBJ2-1; perhaps TRBD2 as D (5 bases). The CDR3 has 17 amino acids. V shed 3 bases and J shed 3 bases, with 18 bases lying between them. The germline CDR1 and CDR2 sequences are SGHTA and FQGNSA.

The rearrangement links TRBV19 to TRBJ1-1; no reliable D call. From germline, CDR1 is LNHDA and CDR2 SQIVND (reference sequence). There are 13 residues in the CDR3. V was pared by 7 bases and J by 2 bases, with 11 bases between. CDR3 region: CASTPRRNTEAFF. The CDR3 DNA reads as TGTGCCAGTACCCCGCGGCGAAACACTGAAGCTTTCTTT.